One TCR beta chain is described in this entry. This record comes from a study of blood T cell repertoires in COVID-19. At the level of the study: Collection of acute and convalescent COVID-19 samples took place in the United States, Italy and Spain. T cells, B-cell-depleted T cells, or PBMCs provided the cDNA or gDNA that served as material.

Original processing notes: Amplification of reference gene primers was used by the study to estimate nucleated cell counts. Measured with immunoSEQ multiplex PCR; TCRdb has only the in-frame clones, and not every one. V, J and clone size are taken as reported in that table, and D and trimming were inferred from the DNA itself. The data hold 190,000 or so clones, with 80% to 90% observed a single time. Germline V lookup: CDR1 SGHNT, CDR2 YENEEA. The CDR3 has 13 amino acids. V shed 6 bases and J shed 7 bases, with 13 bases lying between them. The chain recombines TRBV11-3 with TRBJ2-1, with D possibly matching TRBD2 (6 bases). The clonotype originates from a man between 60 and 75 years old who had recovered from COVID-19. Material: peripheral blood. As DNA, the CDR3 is TGTGCCAGCAGTCGGGACTCCCTGAATGAGCAGTTCTTC. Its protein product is CASSRDSLNEQFF.